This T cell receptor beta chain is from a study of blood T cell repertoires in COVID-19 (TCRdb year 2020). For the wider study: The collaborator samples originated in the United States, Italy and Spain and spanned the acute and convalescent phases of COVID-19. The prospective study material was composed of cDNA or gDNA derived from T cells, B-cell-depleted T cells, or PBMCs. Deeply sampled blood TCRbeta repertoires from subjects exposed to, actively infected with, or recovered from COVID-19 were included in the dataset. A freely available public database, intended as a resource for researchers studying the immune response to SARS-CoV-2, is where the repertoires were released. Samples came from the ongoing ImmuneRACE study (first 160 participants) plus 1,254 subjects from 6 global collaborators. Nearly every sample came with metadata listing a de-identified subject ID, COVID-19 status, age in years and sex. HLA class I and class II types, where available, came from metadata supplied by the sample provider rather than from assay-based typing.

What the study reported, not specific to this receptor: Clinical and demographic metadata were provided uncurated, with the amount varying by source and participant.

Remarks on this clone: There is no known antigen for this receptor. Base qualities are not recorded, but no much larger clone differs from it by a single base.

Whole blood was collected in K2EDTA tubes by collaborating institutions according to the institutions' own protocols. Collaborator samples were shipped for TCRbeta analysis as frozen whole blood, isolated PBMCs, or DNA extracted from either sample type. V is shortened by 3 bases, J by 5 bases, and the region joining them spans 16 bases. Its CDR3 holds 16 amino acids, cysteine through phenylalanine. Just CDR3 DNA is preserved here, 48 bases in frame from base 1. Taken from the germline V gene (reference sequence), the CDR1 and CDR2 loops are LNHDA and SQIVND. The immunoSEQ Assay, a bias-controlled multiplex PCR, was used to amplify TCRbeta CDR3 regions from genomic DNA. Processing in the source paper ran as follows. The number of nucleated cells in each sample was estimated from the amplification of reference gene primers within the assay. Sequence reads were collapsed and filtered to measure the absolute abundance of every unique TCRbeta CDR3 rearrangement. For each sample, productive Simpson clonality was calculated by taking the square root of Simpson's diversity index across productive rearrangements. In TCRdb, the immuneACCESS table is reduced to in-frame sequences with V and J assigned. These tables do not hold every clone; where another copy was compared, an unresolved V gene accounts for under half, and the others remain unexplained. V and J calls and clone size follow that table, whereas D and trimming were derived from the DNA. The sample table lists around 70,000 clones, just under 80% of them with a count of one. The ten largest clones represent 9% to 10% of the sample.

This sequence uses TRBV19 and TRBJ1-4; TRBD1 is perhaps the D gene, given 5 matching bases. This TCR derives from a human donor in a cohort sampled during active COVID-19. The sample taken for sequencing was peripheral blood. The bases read TGTGCCAGTAGTATTCTCGGTCCAGGGTCAAATGAAAAACTGTTTTTT. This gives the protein CASSILGPGSNEKLFF.